One and the same sample provided the 11 T cell receptor beta chains below, sequenced in a study of high-grade serous ovarian cancer treatment subgroups. Tumor tissue was taken before any definitive surgery or chemotherapy was given. Here immunoSEQ multiplex PCR was the method, and the copy in TCRdb shows in-frame clones only, minus some. Of some 5,700 clones in the sample, roughly 62% were seen once. The source material was tumor tissue. Every receptor here comes from a human donor with high-grade serous ovarian cancer.

The rearrangement links TRBV7-2 to TRBJ2-2, with D perhaps TRBD1 (5 bases). The CDR3 length is 13 residues. V dropped 3 bases and J dropped 6 bases, with 8 bases sitting between them. Germline CDR1 reads SGHTA; CDR2 reads FQGNSA. The CDR3 bases are TGTGCCAGCAGCTTTAGGGGATCCGGGGAGCTGTTTTTT. It translates to CASSFRGSGELFF. Combining the CDR3 with reference TRBV7-2 and TRBJ2-2 gives the whole variable domain GAGVSQSPSNKVTEKGKDVELRCDPISGHTALYWYRQSLGQGLEFLIYFQGNSAPDKSGLPSDRFSAERTGGSVSTLTIQRTQQEDSAVYLCASSFRGSGELFFGEGSRLTVL.

V gene TRBV28 combines with J gene TRBJ1-5, with D possibly being TRBD1 (5 bases). The V end was cut by 8 bases, the J end by 5 bases, with 25 bases between. The CDR3 is 17 amino acids. Germline lookup yields CDR1 MDHEN and CDR2 SYDVKM. The CDR3 bases are TGTGCCAGCCTCCCCGGTTTAGGGGCAGGGAGCGATCAGCCCCAGCATTTT. Translation: CASLPGLGAGSDQPQHF.

This chain joins TRBV6-5 and TRBJ1-4; maybe TRBD1 (6 bases). CDR3 length: 14 residues. Germline V gives CDR1 MNHEY, CDR2 SVGAGI. V shed 8 bases and J shed 4 bases, with 14 bases lying between them. The CDR3 coding sequence is TGTGCCAGCCGTTGGACAGCCGATAATGAAAAACTGTTTTTT. Its translation is CASRWTADNEKLFF.

The chain links TRBV7-6 to TRBJ2-2; 7 nucleotides align to TRBD1. V gave up 1 base and J gave up 2 bases; unmatched junction bases: 7. Per the germline V gene, CDR1 is SGHVS and CDR2 is FNYEAQ. There are 17 residues in the CDR3. The CDR3 DNA reads TGTGCCAGCAGCTTAGGGGCCGACAGGGATAACACCGGGGAGCTGTTTTTT. Translation: CASSLGADRDNTGELFF. The entire variable domain, with the rest obtained from reference TRBV7-6 and TRBJ2-2, is as follows: GAGVSQSPRYKVTKRGQDVALRCDPISGHVSLYWYRQALGQGPEFLTYFNYEAQQDKSGLPNDRFSAERPEGSISTLTIQRTEQRDSAMYRCASSLGADRDNTGELFFGEGSRLTVL.

The rearrangement joins TRBV28 to TRBJ2-3; a possible D gene is TRBD2 (7 bases). This CDR3 has 13 amino acids. CDR1 is MDHEN, CDR2 SYDVKM, per germline. Trimming took off 6 bases at V and 10 bases at J, with 17 bases between the two ends. CDR3 protein: CASSKRGAEAQYF. The DNA of the CDR3 is TGTGCCAGCAGCAAACGGGGGGCTGAGGCGCAGTATTTT.

This rearrangement joins TRBV6-1 to TRBJ1-1, with D hard to call. Germline assignment: CDR1 MNHNS and CDR2 SASEGT. Trimming pared 3 bases from V and 1 base from J, leaving 9 bases between. The CDR3 has 14 amino acids. The CDR3 nucleotides read TGTGCCAGCAGTGACTACTGGGGGAACACTGAAGCTTTCTTT. Translation: CASSDYWGNTEAFF.

This chain connects TRBV9 to TRBJ2-7; the D gene could be TRBD1 or TRBD2 (5 bases each). V gave up 3 bases and J gave up 6 bases, with 13 bases separating them. CDR1 and CDR2 from the germline V gene are SGDLS and YYNGEE. The CDR3 covers 13 residues. CDR3 sequence (DNA): TGTGCCAGCAGCGAGGGGTCACGGGGCGAGCAGTACTTC. This encodes CASSEGSRGEQYF.

This clone was counted a few times. The chain is built from TRBV5-1 and TRBJ1-1, with 8 bases identical to TRBD1. Losses at the gene ends were 4 bases for V and 6 bases for J; bases not matched to a gene: 5. CDR1 and CDR2 (germline): SGHRS, YFSETQ. CDR3 size: 13 residues. CDR3 DNA: TGCGCCAGCAGCCTAGACAGGGGCCCTGAAGCTTTCTTT. Translating it yields CASSLDRGPEAFF.

The chain links TRBV28 to TRBJ1-3; D perhaps matches TRBD1 (5 bases). Germline CDR1 and CDR2: MDHEN and SYDVKM. The CDR3 extends over 16 amino acids. Trimming took 5 bases from V and 4 from J, leaving 18 bases between them. The CDR3 DNA reads TGTGCCAGCAGTCCATGGACACCTAACTTCGGAAACACCATATATTTT. As protein: CASSPWTPNFGNTIYF.

The chain employs TRBV28 and TRBJ1-1; 7 positions agree with TRBD1. The CDR3 sequence is 16 residues long. V lost 6 bases to trimming and J lost 0 bases; unmatched junction nucleotides: 10. Germline V CDR1 and CDR2: MDHEN, SYDVKM. CDR3 sequence (DNA): TGTGCCAGCAGACACGACAGGGCCTATCTGAACACTGAAGCTTTCTTT. Protein sequence: CASRHDRAYLNTEAFF.

This clone was picked up one time. This sequence joins TRBV13 and TRBJ1-1, with TRBD1 matching over 8 bases. CDR3 length: 20 amino acids. V dropped 1 base and J dropped 6; count of bases not matched to a gene: 22. Germline V lookup: CDR1 PRHDT, CDR2 FYEKMQ (reference sequence). The CDR3 is CASSLATWTGSRSGFAEAFF. The CDR3 coding sequence is TGTGCCAGCAGCTTAGCCACTTGGACAGGGAGCCGGTCGGGGTTCGCTGAAGCTTTCTTT. The full variable domain, its missing parts supplied by reference TRBV13 and TRBJ1-1, is AAGVIQSPRHLIKEKRETATLKCYPIPRHDTVYWYQQGPGQDPQFLISFYEKMQSDKGSIPDRFSAQQFSDYHSELNMSSLELGDSALYFCASSLATWTGSRSGFAEAFFGQGTRLTVV.